This T cell receptor beta chain came from a study of cytomegalovirus exposure and HLA in healthy donors. The ends lost 6 bases at V and 6 bases at J; junction bases unmatched: 12. This CDR3 contains 15 residues. The germline CDR1 and CDR2 sequences are MNHEY and SVGAGI. The study ran its PCR with 60 Vbeta and 13 Jbeta primers. Some clones are missing from TCRdb's copy, which holds only in-frame ones; the method was immunoSEQ multiplex PCR. The table has about 110,000 clones, 77% seen once. The V call is TRBV6-5, the J call TRBJ2-3, with 7 bases identical to TRBD1. The clonotype comes from a human donor in good health. The sequenced sample was PBMCs. CDR3 nucleotides: TGTGCCAGCAGCCCCGGGGACAGTTCCTCCGATACGCAGTATTTT. This encodes CASSPGDSSSDTQYF.